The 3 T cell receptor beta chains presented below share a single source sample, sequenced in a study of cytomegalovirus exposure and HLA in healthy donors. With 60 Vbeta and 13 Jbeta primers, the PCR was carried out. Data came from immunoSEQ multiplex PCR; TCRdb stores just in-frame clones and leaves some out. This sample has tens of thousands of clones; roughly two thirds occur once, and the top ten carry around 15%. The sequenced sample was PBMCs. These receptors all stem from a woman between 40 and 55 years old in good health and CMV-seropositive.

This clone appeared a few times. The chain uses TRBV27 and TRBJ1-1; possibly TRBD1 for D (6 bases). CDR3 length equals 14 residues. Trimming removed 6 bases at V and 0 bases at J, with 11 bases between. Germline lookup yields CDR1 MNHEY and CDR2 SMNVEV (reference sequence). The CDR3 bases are TGTGCCAGCAGAAAAGGGGGTATGAACACTGAAGCTTTCTTT. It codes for CASRKGGMNTEAFF.

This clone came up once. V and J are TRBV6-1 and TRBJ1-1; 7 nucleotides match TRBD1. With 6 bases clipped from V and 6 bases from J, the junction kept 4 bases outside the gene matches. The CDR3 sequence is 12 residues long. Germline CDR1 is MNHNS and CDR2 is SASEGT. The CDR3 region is CASRGTASEAFF. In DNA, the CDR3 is TGTGCCAGCAGGGGGACAGCCTCTGAAGCTTTCTTT.

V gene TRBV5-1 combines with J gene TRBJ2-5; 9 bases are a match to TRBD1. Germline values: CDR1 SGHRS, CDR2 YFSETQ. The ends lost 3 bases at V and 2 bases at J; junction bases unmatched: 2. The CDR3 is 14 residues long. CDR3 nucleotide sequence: TGCGCCAGCAGCTGGGGACAGGGACAAGAGACCCAGTACTTC. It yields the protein CASSWGQGQETQYF. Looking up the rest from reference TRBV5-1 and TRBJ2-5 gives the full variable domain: KAGVTQTPRYLIKTRGQQVTLSCSPISGHRSVSWYQQTPGQGLQFLFEYFSETQRNKGNFPGRFSGRQFSNSRSEMNVSTLELGDSALYLCASSWGQGQETQYFGPGTRLLVL.